The present entry profiles one TCR beta chain with its context. Which antigen it targets is not known. No much larger clone exists at a distance of one base, and base qualities are not known. The sample's time point, from its label and the paper: baseline before first vaccination. The vaccinee samples were drawn from two UK trials, COV001 and COV002, one of which was a single-blind randomized controlled phase 2/3 trial testing AZD1222 (ChAdOx1 nCoV-19) in healthy adults. For TCRbeta chain sequencing, PBMC samples from trial participants were taken at day 0 and at day 28 after the second dose. This specimen belongs to a study of T cell responses to AZD1222 COVID-19 vaccine (dated by TCRdb to about 2021). In the study overall: Because spike-specific TCR depth and breadth did not differ between the two schedules, AZD1222 recipients who got a second dose at roughly 4 weeks were pooled with those who got a second dose at roughly 12 weeks. TCR sequencing covered roughly 230 trial participants: about 210 given two doses of AZD1222 and approximately 26 given two doses of MenACWY control vaccine. Enrollment into the trials was organized by age into subgroups of 18-55, 56-69 and 70-plus years, and those subgroups contained roughly 150, 30 and 60 TCR-sequenced participants, respectively.

The CDR3 regions of human TCRbeta chains were analyzed by immunosequencing. The authors processed their data as follows. Repertoire TCRs were checked for matches against a reference library of SARS-CoV-2-specific TCRs that had been generated using the MIRA antigen-specificity platform. Breadth was defined as the fraction of unique TCRs that were SARS-CoV-2-associated, and depth was defined as the fraction of total T cells that were SARS-CoV-2-associated. Each spike-specific TCR was assigned to its reactive spike region and to a CD4 or CD8 class using the MIRA data. Log10-transformed breadth and depth values were compared by one-way ANOVA with Sidak's multiple comparisons tests. TCRdb mirrors the immuneACCESS table, restricted to in-frame sequences. Some clones are absent from its copies; in checked studies, under half trace to an unresolved V gene, and the reason for the others is unknown. The V and J calls and clone size are taken from that table; D and trimming were inferred from the DNA. This sample lists 80,000 to 100,000 clones; roughly 88% were detected once. In total, the top ten clones hold 10% to 15% of the sample.

There are 14 amino acids in the CDR3, from cysteine to phenylalanine inclusive. This entry keeps only the CDR3 DNA: 42 bases, framed from base 1. V sheds 2 bases and J sheds 7 bases, leaving 16 bases between their ends. The germline V gene yields SGHDT for CDR1 and YYEEEE for CDR2. Beyond this particular receptor, the publication reports: Reportedly, almost half of the unique spike-specific TCRs recognized epitopes lying outside the regions that are mutated in the B.1.351 and B.1.1.7 variants. After two AZD1222 doses, both the breadth and the depth of spike-specific TCRs were significantly higher than at day 0 and than in MenACWY recipients. The 56-69-year group was small, and its depth increase did not reach significance, likely because of low power. No day 14 peak-response samples were available, so repertoires were characterized only after the peak T cell response. Only six or seven AZD1222 recipients were SARS-CoV-2 seropositive at baseline, limiting conclusions about previously exposed vaccinees. Participants were mostly white British and included more females than males, and it was suggested by the authors that clonal diversity may have been underestimated. Vaccine-associated CD4 TCRs spanned the whole spike protein, with dominant responses in regions 160-218 and 743-854.

The rearranged segments are TRBV5-6 and TRBJ2-7; the D gene is perhaps TRBD1 or TRBD2, each of them matching over 7 bases. The source was peripheral blood, collected on day 0 of AZD1222 vaccination. The clonotype originates from an adult in good health. The CDR3 protein is CASSFQGGPREQYF. The DNA sequence is TGTGCCAGCAGCTTCCAGGGGGGGCCGAGGGAGCAGTACTTC.